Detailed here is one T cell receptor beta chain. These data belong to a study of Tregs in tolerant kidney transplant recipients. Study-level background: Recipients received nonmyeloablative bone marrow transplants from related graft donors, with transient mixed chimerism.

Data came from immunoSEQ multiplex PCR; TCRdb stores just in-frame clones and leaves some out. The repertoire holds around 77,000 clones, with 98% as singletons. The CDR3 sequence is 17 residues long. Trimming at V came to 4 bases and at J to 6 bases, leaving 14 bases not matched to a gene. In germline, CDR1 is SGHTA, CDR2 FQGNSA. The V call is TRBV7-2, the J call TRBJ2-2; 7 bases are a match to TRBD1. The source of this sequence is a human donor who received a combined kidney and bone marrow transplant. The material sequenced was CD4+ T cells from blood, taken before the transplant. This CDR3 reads CASSWMAQTGAAGELFF. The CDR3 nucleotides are TGTGCCAGCAGCTGGATGGCTCAAACAGGGGCGGCCGGGGAGCTGTTTTTT.